This T cell receptor beta chain was recorded in a study of CD8 T cells in Susac syndrome. After extraction with the RNeasy kit, roughly 0.5 to 1 ug of the RNA was reverse transcribed using random hexamers. Multiplex immunoSEQ PCR targeted 54 Vbeta and 13 Jbeta TCR beta segments. TCRdb processed the immunoSEQ multiplex PCR reads anew with MiXCR; each CDR3 protein has one entry. The sample has some 48,000 distinct CDR3 sequences, roughly 92% seen once; the top ten hold 0.4% to 0.5%. TEMRA cells were FACS-enriched, and CD8+ and CD4+ T cells were isolated negatively. Germline loops: CDR1 SGHTA, CDR2 FQGNSA. This CDR3 spans 16 amino acids. Trimming removed 3 bases at V and 4 bases at J, with 18 bases between.

Sequencing was performed on CD8+ T cells from PBMCs. The rearrangement uses TRBV7-2 and TRBJ1-2; D gene ambiguous. The TCR sequence derives from a human donor in good health. This chain's CDR3 is CASSFSPLGDSYGYTF. CDR3 DNA sequence: TGTGCCAGCAGCTTTAGCCCGCTGGGAGACTCCTATGGCTACACCTTC.